This T cell receptor (beta chain) derives from a study of long-term antiretroviral therapy in people with HIV. The study's findings and limits: Increased diversity was seen after ART, yet it remained lower than in transplant donor controls.

On this clone: Its antigen is as yet unknown.

The CDR3 runs 15 residues. Trimming left V 6 bases short and J 4 bases short, with 18 bases between. Germline lookup yields CDR1 KGHSH and CDR2 LQKENI. Before DNA extraction, about 0.95-10 million cryopreserved PBMC were held in the samples. Researchers report immunoSEQ v3.0 was run at survey level. The protocol was immunoSEQ multiplex PCR, while the TCRdb copy is restricted to in-frame clones and leaves out a portion. The table has about 16,000 clones, around 84% seen once. This sequence joins TRBV18 and TRBJ1-2; D call uncertain. Here the sequenced sample was unsorted PBMCs, taken 3.1 to 3.3 years after starting antiretroviral therapy. This TCR derives from a woman aged 40 to 55 with HIV. The CDR3 sequence is CASSAREGSSYGYTF. CDR3 DNA sequence: TGTGCCAGCTCTGCCCGGGAGGGCAGTAGCTATGGCTACACCTTC.